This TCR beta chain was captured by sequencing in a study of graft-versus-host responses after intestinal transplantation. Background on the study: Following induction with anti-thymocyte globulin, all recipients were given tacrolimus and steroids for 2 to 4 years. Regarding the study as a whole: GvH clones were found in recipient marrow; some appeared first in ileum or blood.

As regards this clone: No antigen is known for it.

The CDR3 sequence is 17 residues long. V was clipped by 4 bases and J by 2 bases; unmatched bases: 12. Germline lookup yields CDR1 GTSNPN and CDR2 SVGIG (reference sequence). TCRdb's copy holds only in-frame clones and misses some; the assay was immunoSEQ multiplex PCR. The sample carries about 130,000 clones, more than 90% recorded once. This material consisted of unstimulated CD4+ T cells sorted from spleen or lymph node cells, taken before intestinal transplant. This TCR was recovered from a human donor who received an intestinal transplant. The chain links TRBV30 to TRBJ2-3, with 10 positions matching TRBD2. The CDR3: CAWTTLAGAPFTDTQYF. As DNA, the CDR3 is TGTGCCTGGACAACCCTAGCGGGGGCCCCGTTCACAGATACGCAGTATTTT.